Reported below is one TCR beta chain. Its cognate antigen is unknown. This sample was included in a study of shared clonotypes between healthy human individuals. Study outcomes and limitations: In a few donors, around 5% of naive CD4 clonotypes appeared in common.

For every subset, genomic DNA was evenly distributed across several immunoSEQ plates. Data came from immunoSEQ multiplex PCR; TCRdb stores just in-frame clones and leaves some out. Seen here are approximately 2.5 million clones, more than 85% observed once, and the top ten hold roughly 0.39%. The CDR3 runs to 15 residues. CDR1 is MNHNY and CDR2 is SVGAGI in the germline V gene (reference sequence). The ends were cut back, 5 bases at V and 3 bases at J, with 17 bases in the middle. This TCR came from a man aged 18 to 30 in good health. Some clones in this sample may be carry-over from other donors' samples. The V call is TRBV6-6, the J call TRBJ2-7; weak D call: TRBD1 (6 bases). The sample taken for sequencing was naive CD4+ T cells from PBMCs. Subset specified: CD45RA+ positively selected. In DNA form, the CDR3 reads TGTGCCAGCAGTCGCCCACAGGGAAACTACTACGAGCAGTACTTC. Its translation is CASSRPQGNYYEQYF.